The 19 T cell receptor beta chains listed next were all sequenced from one sample in a study of cytomegalovirus exposure and HLA in healthy donors. Researchers ran the PCR with 60 Vbeta and 13 Jbeta primers. The table came from immunoSEQ multiplex PCR; TCRdb's copy has only in-frame clones and leaves some out. The sample consists of roughly 120,000 clones, roughly four fifths of them appearing once. The sequenced material came from PBMCs. Source of these receptors: a woman in her 40s in good health and CMV-seropositive.

The rearrangement links TRBV9 to TRBJ1-5; weak D call: TRBD1 (6 bases). Trimming pared 2 bases from V and 2 bases from J, leaving 11 bases between. Germline V gene lookup returns CDR1 SGDLS and CDR2 YYNGEE. The CDR3 is 15 residues long. The CDR3 DNA is TGTGCCAGCAGCGTTTCAGGGGATGGCAATCAGCCCCAGCATTTT. Residues: CASSVSGDGNQPQHF.

The chain recombines TRBV2 with TRBJ2-3; 9 positions agree with TRBD2. This CDR3 is 17 amino acids long. The J segment lost 4 bases and the V segment lost 4 bases, leaving 12 bases of the junction unmatched. Looked up from germline, CDR1 is SNHLY and CDR2 is FYNNEI. The CDR3 loop is CASSAPLAGAAADTQYF. The CDR3 DNA reads TGTGCCAGCAGTGCTCCGTTAGCGGGAGCGGCCGCAGATACGCAGTATTTT.

The rearrangement uses TRBV11-2 and TRBJ2-5; D unresolved. The length of the CDR3 is 13 residues. V dropped 5 bases and J dropped 3 bases, with 10 bases sitting between them. CDR1 SGHAT and CDR2 FQNNGV come from the germline V gene. The CDR3 here is CASSPSLEETQYF. The CDR3 coding sequence is TGTGCCAGCAGCCCTTCCCTTGAAGAGACCCAGTACTTC.

The gene calls are TRBV29-1 and TRBJ2-1, with 7 bases lining up with TRBD1. CDR1 and CDR2 (germline): SQVTM, ANQGSEA. With V trimmed by 7 bases and J by 1 base, 1 base remained unmatched. The CDR3 has 12 amino acids. The CDR3 protein is CSGGQSYNEQFF. Here the CDR3 DNA reads TGCAGCGGGGGACAGTCCTACAATGAGCAGTTCTTC.

The rearrangement joins TRBV30 to TRBJ1-5, with a tentative D call TRBD1 (6 bases). Germline V gene sequence: CDR1 GTSNPN, CDR2 SVGIG (reference sequence). Trimming removed 5 bases at V and 1 base at J, with 18 bases between. The CDR3 spans 16 residues. The CDR3 spells CAWLPGGALSNQPQHF. DNA for the CDR3: TGTGCCTGGCTCCCGGGGGGGGCTCTAAGCAATCAGCCCCAGCATTTT. Together with reference TRBV30 and TRBJ1-5, the CDR3 gives the full variable domain: SQTIHQWPATLVQPVGSPLSLECTVEGTSNPNLYWYRQAAGRGLQLLFYSVGIGQISSEVPQNLSASRPQDRQFILSSKKLLLSDSGFYLCAWLPGGALSNQPQHFGDGTRLSIL.

The rearrangement joins TRBV14 to TRBJ2-4; D is ambiguous. The CDR3 runs 14 residues. Germline-derived CDR1 and CDR2 are SGHDN and FVKESK. V shed 2 bases and J shed 0 bases, with 5 bases lying between them. The CDR3 sequence is CASSQTVAKNIQYF. The CDR3 DNA is TGTGCCAGCAGCCAAACTGTAGCCAAAAACATTCAGTACTTC.

The J gene is TRBJ2-3, the V gene TRBV27; D is possibly TRBD2 (7 bases). V shed 6 bases and J shed 6 bases, with 13 bases lying between them. Germline V lookup: CDR1 MNHEY, CDR2 SMNVEV (reference sequence). This CDR3 is built from 13 residues. The chain's CDR3 is CASRRGGGDTQYF. CDR3 DNA sequence: TGTGCCAGCAGGAGGGGGGGCGGGGATACGCAGTATTTT.

The CDR3 DNA follows: TGTGCCAGTAGTATTTTAAGCGGGAGGGCTTCGGAGACCCAGTACTTC. Its protein product is CASSILSGRASETQYF. The genes are TRBV19 and TRBJ2-5; TRBD2 matches at 10 bases. The CDR3 loop spans 16 amino acids. Germline CDR1 LNHDA, CDR2 SQIVND (reference sequence). The J segment lost 5 bases and the V segment lost 3 bases, leaving 9 bases of the junction unmatched.

This clone showed up just once. This chain links TRBV7-2 with TRBJ2-3; 11 nucleotides agree with TRBD2. V was clipped by 3 bases and J by 1 base; unmatched bases: 9. Germline CDR1 reads SGHTA; CDR2 reads FQGNSA. The CDR3 is 18 residues long. Written as DNA, the CDR3 is TGTGCCAGCAGCTTGTGGGTAGCGGGAGGGCCGGGCACAGATACGCAGTATTTT. This encodes CASSLWVAGGPGTDTQYF.

The gene calls are TRBV30 and TRBJ1-1; D is undetermined. The CDR3 is 12 residues long. Germline loops: CDR1 GTSNPN, CDR2 SVGIG (reference sequence). The germline V and J ends were trimmed by 2 bases and 6 bases, with 10 bases remaining between them. Here the CDR3 DNA reads TGTGCCTGGAGTCCCGTGGGCTCTGAAGCTTTCTTT. Protein: CAWSPVGSEAFF.

This chain uses TRBV7-9 with TRBJ2-2, with 12 bases identical to TRBD2. This CDR3 has 16 residues. CDR1 is SEHNR and CDR2 is FQNEAQ in the germline V gene (reference sequence). The trim removed 5 bases at V and 4 bases at J, leaving 5 bases unmatched. CDR3 residues: CASSGLAGRSTGELFF. Written as DNA, the CDR3 is TGTGCCAGCAGCGGACTAGCGGGGCGCTCCACCGGGGAGCTGTTTTTT.

This clone was picked up a small number of times. The chain carries TRBV5-1 and TRBJ2-2, with 9 bases aligning to TRBD1. V was pared by 4 bases and J by 3 bases, with 4 bases of the junction left unmatched. CDR1 and CDR2 from the germline V gene are SGHRS and YFSETQ. This CDR3 comprises 15 residues. As DNA, the CDR3 is TGCGCCAGCAGCCGGGGACAGGGCGACACCGGGGAGCTGTTTTTT. Its protein is CASSRGQGDTGELFF.

This chain joins TRBV15 and TRBJ2-7, with 9 bases fitting TRBD1. Germline V CDR1 and CDR2: LNHNV, YYDKDF (reference sequence). The trim removed 1 base at V and 6 bases at J, leaving 10 bases unmatched. This CDR3 is 16 amino acids long. DNA for the CDR3: TGTGCCACCAGCAGAGTTGGGACAGGGAAGACGGGCGAGCAGTACTTC. Encoded protein: CATSRVGTGKTGEQYF.

This clone came up once. The gene calls are TRBV5-1 and TRBJ1-4; TRBD1 might be the D (6 bases). V lost 3 bases, J lost 8 bases, and 26 bases lay in between. The CDR3 has 18 amino acids. CDR1 SGHRS and CDR2 YFSETQ come from the germline V gene. The CDR3 loop reads CASSWGQASTGRGEKLFF. CDR3 nucleotide sequence: TGCGCCAGCAGCTGGGGGCAGGCCTCGACAGGCCGGGGCGAAAAACTGTTTTTT.

The J gene is TRBJ2-7, the V gene TRBV5-1; TRBD1 agrees at 8 bases. Germline V CDR1 and CDR2: SGHRS, YFSETQ. The CDR3 consists of 15 residues. The J segment lost 5 bases and the V segment lost 0 bases, leaving 7 bases of the junction unmatched. In nucleotides, the CDR3 is TGCGCCAGCAGCTTGGGTAGGACAGGGTTAAACGAGCAGTACTTC. This encodes CASSLGRTGLNEQYF.

The chain recombines TRBV4-3 with TRBJ2-3; D may be TRBD2 (6 bases). The length of the CDR3 is 17 residues. Between the trimmed V and J ends, which lost 0 bases and 0 bases, there was a span of 13 bases. The V gene's germline CDR1 is LGHNA and CDR2 YSLEER. CDR3 bases: TGCGCCAGCAGCCAAGACCCAGAGGGGACTAGCACAGATACGCAGTATTTT. Amino acid sequence: CASSQDPEGTSTDTQYF.

This clone appeared a few times. V usage is TRBV15 and J usage is TRBJ1-2; perhaps TRBD1 as D (5 bases). V gave up 3 bases and J gave up 5 bases, with 16 bases separating them. The CDR3 has 15 amino acids. Germline V gene data show CDR1 as LNHNV and CDR2 as YYDKDF (reference sequence). The CDR3 here is CATSSGEGKRYGYTF. Written as DNA, the CDR3 is TGTGCCACCAGCAGTGGGGAGGGGAAAAGATATGGCTACACCTTC.

This clone was counted only a few times. The chain combines TRBV12-5 with TRBJ2-7; D remains ambiguous. Germline lookup yields CDR1 LGHNT and CDR2 FRNRAP. V lost 6 bases and J lost 0, with 21 bases in between. The CDR3 spans 17 residues. DNA for the CDR3: TGTGCTAGTGGCTGCCGTAGTGGAGTCCCTCACTCCTACGAGCAGTACTTC. Residues: CASGCRSGVPHSYEQYF.

This clone was recorded once. DNA of the CDR3: TGTGCCAGCAGCTCACAGGGGCACACTGAAGCTTTCTTT. It encodes CASSSQGHTEAFF. The J gene is TRBJ1-1, the V gene TRBV7-2; 7 bases line up with TRBD1. This CDR3 spans 13 amino acids. V lost 4 bases and J lost 3; bases outside the gene matches: 2. Germline loops: CDR1 SGHTA, CDR2 FQGNSA.